The next 29 T cell receptor beta chains were all read from a single sample in a study of cytomegalovirus exposure and HLA in healthy donors. Primers included in the PCR were 60 Vbeta and 13 Jbeta primers. Sequencing used immunoSEQ multiplex PCR; TCRdb keeps in-frame clones, though not all of them. The sample lists over 150,000 clones; roughly four fifths were seen once. Specimen: PBMCs. The receptors were sampled from a man aged 18-30 years in good health and CMV-seronegative.

V gene TRBV28 combines with J gene TRBJ2-7, with 11 bases aligning to TRBD1. The CDR3 sequence is 14 residues long. Germline CDR1 is MDHEN and CDR2 is SYDVKM. Trimming took 6 bases from V and 3 from J; bases not matched to a gene: 4. The CDR3 spells CASSPGQGGYEQYF. Written as DNA, the CDR3 is TGTGCCAGCAGCCCGGGACAGGGGGGCTACGAGCAGTACTTC.

The chain employs TRBV4-1 and TRBJ1-4; no definite D call. Deletions cut 0 bases from V and 11 bases from J, with 13 bases between. Germline CDR1 is MGHRA and CDR2 is YSYEKL. CDR3 length: 14 residues. The CDR3 DNA reads TGCGCCAGCAGCCAAGATTCCCAGAGGTGGAAACTGTTTTTT. It translates to CASSQDSQRWKLFF.

The V and J genes are TRBV9 and TRBJ1-5; the D gene is possibly TRBD1 (6 bases). V was cut by 4 bases and J by 7 bases, with 12 bases left in between. There are 13 residues in the CDR3. The germline V gene encodes CDR1 SGDLS and CDR2 YYNGEE. The CDR3 is CASSLQGWQPQHF. CDR3 nucleotides: TGTGCCAGCAGCCTTCAGGGGTGGCAGCCCCAGCATTTT. Full variable domain (rest looked up from reference TRBV9 and TRBJ1-5): DSGVTQTPKHLITATGQRVTLRCSPRSGDLSVYWYQQSLDQGLQFLIQYYNGEERAKGNILERFSAQQFPDLHSELNLSSLELGDSALYFCASSLQGWQPQHFGDGTRLSIL.

The CDR3 coding sequence is TGTGCTAGTGGTTTGGTAGGACAGGGAAGAGGTGGGGGTCAGCCCCAGCATTTT. The encoded protein is CASGLVGQGRGGGQPQHF. This rearrangement joins TRBV12-5 to TRBJ1-5; 8 positions agree with TRBD1. Looked up from germline, CDR1 is LGHNT and CDR2 is FRNRAP. The trim removed 0 bases at V and 6 bases at J, leaving 13 bases unmatched. CDR3 length: 18 residues.

The genes are TRBV4-3 and TRBJ2-5; possibly TRBD2 for D (6 bases). The J call may be wrong; the DNA end is better matched by TRBJ2-7. The CDR3 totals 19 residues. CDR1 and CDR2 (germline): LGHNA, YSLEER. This CDR3 is CASSAGPAGTLRGAYEQYF. Here the CDR3 DNA reads TGCGCCAGCAGCGCAGGACCCGCGGGGACCCTAAGGGGTGCCTACGAGCAGTACTTC.

The V call is TRBV9, the J call TRBJ2-1, with D tentatively TRBD1 (6 bases). The CDR3 has 14 residues. Germline CDR1 is SGDLS and CDR2 is YYNGEE. The V and J ends lost 4 bases and 10 bases respectively, with 18 bases between them. The CDR3 nucleotides are TGTGCCAGCAGCCCATCAGGGAAGGGGGAGGAGCAGTTCTTC. It encodes CASSPSGKGEEQFF.

V usage is TRBV28 and J usage is TRBJ1-5, with no clear D. The germline gives CDR1 MDHEN, CDR2 SYDVKM. The CDR3 totals 12 residues. V was clipped by 7 bases and J by 5 bases, with 9 bases between them. This chain's CDR3 is CASTHPDQPQHF. The CDR3 nucleotides read TGTGCCAGCACCCACCCGGATCAGCCCCAGCATTTT.

This clone has more than one count but fewer than ten. This chain connects TRBV7-2 to TRBJ2-3, with D tentatively TRBD1 (6 bases). From germline, CDR1 is SGHTA and CDR2 FQGNSA. There are 16 residues in the CDR3. Trimming took off 3 bases at V and 2 bases at J, with 15 bases between the two ends. CDR3 protein: CASSFQPGQLTDTQYF. In nucleotides, the CDR3 is TGTGCCAGCAGCTTTCAACCGGGACAACTCACAGATACGCAGTATTTT.

V usage is TRBV4-3 and J usage is TRBJ1-3; 12 bases are shared with TRBD1. The CDR3 has 17 amino acids. With V trimmed by 4 bases and J by 4 bases, 8 bases remained unmatched. Germline CDR1 and CDR2: LGHNA and YSLEER. Here the CDR3 reads CASSPGTGGASGNTIYF. The CDR3 DNA is TGCGCCAGCAGCCCAGGGACAGGGGGCGCGTCGGGAAACACCATATATTTT.

V is TRBV7-8 and J is TRBJ2-7; 8 nucleotides agree with TRBD1. V trimming: 4 bases; J trimming: 3 bases; junction bases outside the gene matches: 11. This CDR3 region has 16 residues. Per germline, CDR1 SGHVS and CDR2 FQNEAQ. The chain's CDR3 is CASSSGRTQGVYEQYF. The CDR3 DNA follows: TGTGCCAGCAGCTCGGGTCGGACACAGGGGGTCTACGAGCAGTACTTC.

The chain links TRBV19 to TRBJ2-3; TRBD1 is a possible D gene (6 bases). Between the trimmed V and J ends, which lost 1 base and 6 bases, there was a span of 17 bases. Germline loops: CDR1 LNHDA, CDR2 SQIVND (reference sequence). The CDR3 length is 16 residues. The CDR3 sequence is CASSIGVGRGGDTQYF. In DNA form, the CDR3 reads TGTGCCAGTAGTATAGGGGTAGGGCGAGGGGGTGATACGCAGTATTTT.

By share, this clone ranks as medium-sized (0.01 to 0.1%). For the CDR3, the DNA is TGTGCCAGCAGCGGAACAGGCCTCGCCTACGAAAAACTGTTTTTT. This codes for CASSGTGLAYEKLFF. The rearrangement uses TRBV9 and TRBJ1-4, with D perhaps TRBD1 (5 bases). The germline V and J ends were trimmed by 3 bases and 8 bases, with 17 bases remaining between them. The CDR3 has 15 amino acids. From germline, CDR1 is SGDLS and CDR2 YYNGEE. Full variable domain (rest looked up from reference TRBV9 and TRBJ1-4): DSGVTQTPKHLITATGQRVTLRCSPRSGDLSVYWYQQSLDQGLQFLIQYYNGEERAKGNILERFSAQQFPDLHSELNLSSLELGDSALYFCASSGTGLAYEKLFFGSGTQLSVL.

The chain has TRBV10-1 and TRBJ2-7; 11 nucleotides agree with TRBD2. With V trimmed by 5 bases and J by 6 bases, 6 bases remained unmatched. From germline, CDR1 is WNHNN and CDR2 SYGVQD (reference sequence). The CDR3 runs to 14 residues. The CDR3 here is CASSRTSGRTEQYF. The CDR3 DNA is TGCGCCAGCAGTCGGACTAGCGGGCGCACCGAGCAGTACTTC.

The rearrangement joins TRBV28 to TRBJ2-7; the D is unclear. The CDR3 runs to 15 residues. CDR1 and CDR2 from the germline V gene are MDHEN and SYDVKM. V lost 3 bases and J 3 bases, leaving 15 bases between the germline ends. The CDR3 nucleotides are TGTGCCAGCAGTTTGGGCTTAAGTAGTGGCTACGAGCAGTACTTC. Protein: CASSLGLSSGYEQYF.

This chain links TRBV9 with TRBJ2-3; perhaps TRBD1 as D (6 bases). The length of the CDR3 is 14 residues. Germline CDR1 and CDR2: SGDLS and YYNGEE. Trimming cost V 4 bases and J 6 bases, with 15 bases left between them. DNA for the CDR3: TGTGCCAGCAGCCCTCGGACAGAGGGCGATACGCAGTATTTT. Amino acids: CASSPRTEGDTQYF.

V is TRBV4-3 and J is TRBJ2-2, with 12 bases lining up with TRBD2. Germline V lookup: CDR1 LGHNA, CDR2 YSLEER. The ends lost 1 base at V and 9 bases at J; junction bases unmatched: 9. The length of the CDR3 is 17 residues. The CDR3 nucleotides read TGCGCCAGCAGCCAAGCCGGGTCTAGCGGGAGGGTGAGGGAGCTGTTTTTT. Amino acid sequence: CASSQAGSSGRVRELFF.

This chain joins TRBV29-1 and TRBJ2-7; 10 bases are a match to TRBD2. V was clipped by 1 base and J by 0 bases; unmatched bases: 6. In germline, CDR1 is SQVTM, CDR2 ANQGSEA. There are 16 residues in the CDR3. The CDR3 nucleotides are TGCAGCGTTGAAGTTTGGCTAGCGGGGGACTCCTACGAGCAGTACTTC. It translates to CSVEVWLAGDSYEQYF.

The genes are TRBV19 and TRBJ1-1; no definite D call. V lost 1 base, J lost 0 bases, and 9 bases lay in between. This CDR3 has 15 amino acids. Germline loops: CDR1 LNHDA, CDR2 SQIVND (reference sequence). CDR3 sequence (DNA): TGTGCCAGTAGTATAGGAGTGAAAGTGAACACTGAAGCTTTCTTT. Translated: CASSIGVKVNTEAFF.

The V and J genes are TRBV10-1 and TRBJ2-1; no clear D. The V gene lost 3 bases and the J gene lost 6 bases, with 9 bases spanning the gap. CDR1 is WNHNN, CDR2 SYGVQD, per germline (reference sequence). The CDR3 runs 13 residues. The CDR3 loop reads CASSDIALNEQFF. The CDR3, as DNA: TGCGCCAGCAGTGATATAGCTCTCAATGAGCAGTTCTTC.

This rearrangement joins TRBV2 to TRBJ2-7, with 8 bases identical to TRBD1. This CDR3 region has 14 residues. Germline V gene lookup returns CDR1 SNHLY and CDR2 FYNNEI. The V and J ends lost 8 bases and 2 bases, in that order; junction bases with no gene match: 8. The CDR3 DNA is TGTGCCAGCCGAGCGACAGGGGCTACCTACGAGCAGTACTTC. It specifies CASRATGATYEQYF.

The V and J genes are TRBV28 and TRBJ1-5; D possibly corresponds to TRBD1 (6 bases). V was trimmed by 8 bases and J by 3 bases, leaving 14 bases between them. This CDR3 spans 14 amino acids. Germline loops: CDR1 MDHEN, CDR2 SYDVKM. CDR3 sequence reads: CASGIGQINQPQHF. The CDR3 DNA reads TGTGCCAGCGGCATAGGACAGATCAATCAGCCCCAGCATTTT.

The chain links TRBV5-4 to TRBJ2-3; TRBD1 matches at 7 bases. The length of the CDR3 is 15 residues. Germline CDR1 reads SGHNT; CDR2 reads YYREEE (reference sequence). V was pared by 4 bases and J by 1 base, with 6 bases of the junction left unmatched. CDR3 sequence: CASSPGDSGTDTQYF. The CDR3 DNA reads as TGTGCCAGCAGCCCTGGGGACAGCGGCACAGATACGCAGTATTTT.

As to this clone: A read error is likely, as this CDR3 ends without the conserved phenylalanine or tryptophan. The gene calls are TRBV28 and TRBJ2-7, with D possibly TRBD2 on 7 matching bases. V gave up 8 bases and J gave up 7 bases, with 21 bases separating them. The CDR3 is made up of 14 amino acids. Germline V CDR1 and CDR2: MDHEN, SYDVKM. The CDR3 DNA sequence: TGTGCCAGCGAGGGGGGGGGACTAAACAGGGAGCAGTACTCC. Translating it yields CASEGGGLNREQYS.

The genes are TRBV28 and TRBJ2-7; 7 positions agree with TRBD1. The CDR3 consists of 15 residues. Trimming took 5 bases from V and 6 from J; bases not matched to a gene: 13. Germline CDR1 reads MDHEN; CDR2 reads SYDVKM. The CDR3 nucleotides read TGTGCCAGCAGTCCCAACAGGGGTCCCCTCTCCGAGCAGTACTTC. As protein: CASSPNRGPLSEQYF.

This clone was detected a few times. The chain carries TRBV28 and TRBJ2-5; 13 positions match TRBD2. Germline CDR1 reads MDHEN; CDR2 reads SYDVKM. This CDR3 contains 14 residues. J gave up 7 bases and V 6 bases, and 5 bases lay outside the gene matches. In DNA form, the CDR3 reads TGTGCCAGCAGCCAGAGACTAGCGGGAGGGACCCAGTACTTC. Translated: CASSQRLAGGTQYF.

V usage is TRBV10-2 and J usage is TRBJ1-1; perhaps TRBD1 as D (6 bases). Trimming pared 0 bases from V and 8 bases from J, leaving 16 bases between. The CDR3 contains 15 residues. The germline V gene has CDR1 WSHSY and CDR2 SAAADI. DNA of the CDR3: TGCGCCAGCAGTGAGTCGTTGGCGGGGGCCGGGGAAGCTTTCTTT. Its protein product is CASSESLAGAGEAFF.

The chain recombines TRBV11-2 with TRBJ2-3; D perhaps matches TRBD2 (6 bases). The length of the CDR3 is 17 residues. V shed 1 base and J shed 0 bases, with 14 bases lying between them. The germline CDR1 and CDR2 sequences are SGHAT and FQNNGV. The CDR3, as DNA: TGTGCCAGCAGCTTAGGTCTTCTACGGGGGAGCACAGATACGCAGTATTTT. Translation gives CASSLGLLRGSTDTQYF.

This clone was seen a handful of times. The DNA of the CDR3 is TGTGCCAGCCGACCGACTAGCGGGATCGCCTACGAGCAGTACTTC. Its protein product is CASRPTSGIAYEQYF. The chain uses TRBV7-2 and TRBJ2-7, with 11 nucleotides matching TRBD2. V trimming: 8 bases; J trimming: 2 bases; junction bases outside the gene matches: 8. The V gene's germline CDR1 is SGHTA and CDR2 FQGNSA. The CDR3 is 15 residues long.

The chain employs TRBV18 and TRBJ2-1; the D gene is possibly TRBD2 (6 bases). The CDR3 consists of 13 residues. V lost 1 base and J 7 bases, leaving 8 bases between the germline ends. Germline V gives CDR1 KGHSH, CDR2 LQKENI. The chain's CDR3 is CASSPREENEQFF. CDR3 DNA: TGTGCCAGCTCACCACGGGAGGAGAATGAGCAGTTCTTC.